What follows are 10 T cell receptor beta chains derived from one specimen sequenced in a study of T cell changes during pregnancy in multiple sclerosis. Some clones are missing from TCRdb's copy, which holds only in-frame ones; the method was immunoSEQ multiplex PCR. The repertoire holds about 55,000 clones, 75% to 90% seen once, with 0.5% to 0.75% in the top ten. Source: CD4+ T cells from peripheral blood mononuclear cells, taken in the first trimester of pregnancy. These receptor sequences come from a female donor with multiple sclerosis, enrolled in a pregnancy study.

The V call is TRBV5-5, the J call TRBJ1-2, with 9 nucleotides matching TRBD1. Per germline, CDR1 SGHKS and CDR2 YYEKEE (reference sequence). The CDR3 is made up of 12 amino acids. Trimming at V came to 6 bases and at J to 7 bases, leaving 4 bases not matched to a gene. CDR3 DNA: TGTGCCAGCACCAGGGGACAGGGTGGCTACACCTTC. Translated, it gives CASTRGQGGYTF.

V gene TRBV14 combines with J gene TRBJ2-1, with 9 bases identical to TRBD2. The V and J ends lost 0 bases and 7 bases, in that order; junction bases with no gene match: 7. Germline V lookup: CDR1 SGHDN, CDR2 FVKESK. The CDR3 is 16 residues long. The CDR3 coding sequence is TGTGCCAGCAGCCAAGAAGGTTGGCTAGCGGGGAATGAGCAGTTCTTC. This gives the protein CASSQEGWLAGNEQFF.

The chain joins TRBV30 to TRBJ1-5; 9 positions agree with TRBD1. Germline V CDR1 and CDR2: GTSNPN, SVGIG (reference sequence). There are 15 residues in the CDR3. Trimming at V came to 1 base and at J to 7 bases, leaving 8 bases not matched to a gene. The CDR3 loop reads CAWSASGQGKQPQHF. CDR3 sequence (DNA): TGTGCCTGGAGTGCCTCGGGACAGGGAAAACAGCCCCAGCATTTT. The variable domain in full, with the rest retrieved from reference TRBV30 and TRBJ1-5, is SQTIHQWPATLVQPVGSPLSLECTVEGTSNPNLYWYRQAAGRGLQLLFYSVGIGQISSEVPQNLSASRPQDRQFILSSKKLLLSDSGFYLCAWSASGQGKQPQHFGDGTRLSIL.

This chain uses TRBV7-3 with TRBJ1-1, with D tentatively TRBD1 (5 bases). Germline V gives CDR1 SGHTA, CDR2 FQGTGA. CDR3 length: 15 amino acids. The V end lost 1 base, the J end lost 2 bases, and 11 bases lay between the germline ends. CDR3 nucleotide sequence: TGTGCCAGCAGCTTAAGGGGCAGCGATAACACTGAAGCTTTCTTT. Its protein is CASSLRGSDNTEAFF.

The V and J genes are TRBV5-6 and TRBJ1-4; 7 bases are a match to TRBD1. Germline V gene data show CDR1 as SGHDT and CDR2 as YYEEEE. CDR3 length: 14 residues. With 4 bases clipped from V and 3 bases from J, the junction kept 3 bases outside the gene matches. The CDR3: CASSDTGANEKLFF. The DNA of the CDR3 is TGTGCCAGCAGCGATACAGGGGCTAATGAAAAACTGTTTTTT.

V usage is TRBV5-6 and J usage is TRBJ2-7; tentatively, D is TRBD2 (7 bases). The CDR3 length is 14 residues. Germline V gives CDR1 SGHDT, CDR2 YYEEEE. V lost 4 bases and J lost 4, with 15 bases in between. The CDR3 region has the DNA TGTGCCAGCAGCCCGAGGGGGGGGCGGTACGAGCAGTACTTC. Protein product: CASSPRGGRYEQYF.

The J gene is TRBJ2-1, the V gene TRBV9; 9 nucleotides line up with TRBD2. Germline CDR1 and CDR2: SGDLS and YYNGEE. The CDR3 covers 16 residues. V was pared by 0 bases and J by 7 bases, with 8 bases of the junction left unmatched. The CDR3 reads CASSVVSSGSINEQFF. CDR3 nucleotides: TGTGCCAGCAGCGTAGTGAGTAGCGGGAGTATAAATGAGCAGTTCTTC.

The chain has TRBV27 and TRBJ2-3; 7 bases align to TRBD2. J was trimmed by 2 bases and V by 2 bases; bases with no gene match: 13. Germline loops: CDR1 MNHEY, CDR2 SMNVEV (reference sequence). The CDR3 sequence is 18 residues long. CDR3: CASSLDPISSGYTDTQYF. As DNA, the CDR3 is TGTGCCAGCAGTTTAGACCCCATTTCTAGCGGATACACAGATACGCAGTATTTT.

V usage is TRBV7-9 and J usage is TRBJ1-2, with 8 bases matching TRBD1. CDR1 and CDR2 from the germline V gene are SEHNR and FQNEAQ (reference sequence). This CDR3 is built from 16 residues. V gave up 5 bases and J gave up 4 bases; unmatched junction bases: 12. CDR3 nucleotide sequence: TGTGCCAGCAGCCCAGACATGGACAGGGCAGTCTATGGCTACACCTTC. The encoded protein is CASSPDMDRAVYGYTF.

This clone has a handful of counts. The V gene is TRBV19, the J gene TRBJ1-2; TRBD1 might be the D (5 bases). The CDR3 totals 14 residues. Trimming stripped 4 bases from V and 0 bases from J, with 9 bases between. Germline CDR1 LNHDA, CDR2 SQIVND (reference sequence). CDR3 nucleotide sequence: TGTGCCAGTAGTACCACGGGGGCTAACTATGGCTACACCTTC. Its translation is CASSTTGANYGYTF.